This T cell receptor (beta chain) emerged from a study of T cell responses to AZD1222 COVID-19 vaccine. There are 16 residues in the CDR3. With 2 bases removed from V and 4 bases from J, the gap between germline ends came to 17 bases. The germline V gene encodes CDR1 MNHNY and CDR2 SVGAGI (reference sequence). TCRdb's copy holds only in-frame clones and misses some; the assay was immunoSEQ multiplex PCR. The sample has over 150,000 clones, 85% to 95% seen once. Comment on this clone: As yet, its antigen is unknown.

The study's findings and limits: Only 5 or 6 individuals given AZD1222 were seropositive at baseline. Repertoires were collected only later (after the peak T cell response had occurred). Regions left unmutated in variants are reportedly the target of nearly half of spike-specific TCRs.

The chain is built from TRBV6-6 and TRBJ1-2; a weak D match, TRBD1 (6 bases). This receptor was obtained from an adult who received the MenACWY meningococcal vaccine as a control. The starting material was peripheral blood, obtained 28 days after the second dose of the MenACWY control vaccine. CDR3 bases: TGTGCCAGCAGTTACACCCAACAGGGTCGCGCCTATGGCTACACCTTC. It specifies CASSYTQQGRAYGYTF.